These 17 T cell receptor beta chains originate from one sample sequenced in a study of molecular identifiers for immune sequencing clone quantification. TCRdb re-derived calls from the PCR reads in MiXCR, one entry per CDR3 protein. The data contain more than 250,000 distinct CDR3 sequences, about 21% of them singletons. Source material: naive CD8+ T cells from blood, with Jurkat cell RNA spiked in. Subset here: FACS-sorted CD8+CD4-CCR7+CD45RA+ naive T cells. These receptors were taken from a human donor in good health. Some libraries in this study had Jurkat cell RNA spiked in.

Concerning this clonotype: A read error may be the cause here, since a much bigger clone is one base away. The gene calls are TRBV13 and TRBJ1-5; unclear D gene. CDR3 length equals 12 residues. Germline V gives CDR1 PRHDT, CDR2 FYEKMQ (reference sequence). CDR3 sequence (DNA): TGTGCCAGCAGCTCCCAGAATCAGTCCCAGCATTTT. Encoded protein: CASSSQNQSQHF.

This clonotype was picked up a small number of times. The V and J genes are TRBV7-2 and TRBJ2-7; 12 bases are a match to TRBD2. Trimming at V came to 2 bases and at J to 6 bases, leaving 5 bases not matched to a gene. The CDR3 contains 15 residues. Germline values: CDR1 SGHTA, CDR2 FQGNSA. The CDR3 sequence: CASSLLAGGPAEQYF. The CDR3 nucleotides are TGTGCCAGCAGCTTACTAGCGGGAGGGCCGGCCGAGCAGTACTTC.

This clonotype was observed many times. This rearrangement joins TRBV9 to TRBJ1-2, with a tentative D call TRBD1 (6 bases). The CDR3 consists of 14 residues. CDR1 is SGDLS and CDR2 is YYNGEE in the germline V gene. Trimming stripped 0 bases from V and 3 bases from J, with 9 bases between. This CDR3 is CASSVVPGDYGYTF. CDR3 nucleotide sequence: TGTGCCAGCAGCGTAGTGCCAGGGGACTATGGCTACACCTTC.

The V and J genes are TRBV20-1 and TRBJ2-3, with 11 positions matching TRBD2. The trim removed 6 bases at V and 0 bases at J, leaving 17 bases unmatched. The germline V gene encodes CDR1 DFQATT and CDR2 SNEGSKA (reference sequence). The CDR3 extends over 19 amino acids. CDR3 bases: TGCAGTGCGCCTGAAGGGACTAGCGGAGTAGGGGCTAGCACAGATACGCAGTATTTT. Amino acids: CSAPEGTSGVGASTDTQYF.

Notes on this clonotype: A much larger clone lies a single base off, so this may be a read error. The genes are TRBV6-5 and TRBJ1-3; D not resolved. This CDR3 is built from 12 residues. The germline CDR1 and CDR2 sequences are MNHEY and SVGAGI. The CDR3 spells CASRDHRYTTYF. The CDR3 coding sequence is TGTGCCAGCAGGGATCATCGTTACACCACATATTTT.

This clonotype was found many times. V is TRBV24-1 and J is TRBJ2-3; D call uncertain. Germline V lookup: CDR1 KGHDR, CDR2 SFDVKD. The CDR3 loop spans 12 amino acids. V lost 3 bases to trimming and J lost 10 bases, with 10 bases between them. The CDR3 DNA sequence: TGTGCCACCAGTGATGAGTCTGAAGCGCAGTATTTT. As protein: CATSDESEAQYF.

With regard to this clonotype: This may come from a read error, since a much larger clone is one base off. The chain uses TRBV5-6 and TRBJ2-7, with 8 bases lining up with TRBD1. This CDR3 contains 13 residues. Per germline, CDR1 SGHDT and CDR2 YYEEEE. V trimming: 10 bases; J trimming: 4 bases; junction bases outside the gene matches: 10. The CDR3 region is CASTGTGKYEQYF. Written as DNA, the CDR3 is TGTGCCTCGACCGGGACAGGAAAGTACGAGCAGTACTTC.

This clonotype was seen repeatedly, ten times or more. The chain carries TRBV25-1 and TRBJ2-5; 7 positions agree with TRBD1. Trimming took 1 base from V and 9 from J; bases not matched to a gene: 11. Germline V gene data show CDR1 as MGHDK and CDR2 as SYGVNS. The length of the CDR3 is 15 residues. The CDR3 DNA is TGTGCCAGCAGTGAATTAGCGACAGGGTCGTTGGCCCAGTACTTC. Protein sequence: CASSELATGSLAQYF.

This clonotype was detected ten times or more. V and J are TRBV7-2 and TRBJ2-3, with 7 nucleotides matching TRBD2. The germline CDR1 and CDR2 sequences are SGHTA and FQGNSA. With 4 bases clipped from V and 5 bases from J, the junction kept 6 bases outside the gene matches. This CDR3 contains 14 residues. CDR3 protein: CASSSWEGRDTQYF. DNA for the CDR3: TGTGCCAGCAGCTCTTGGGAGGGCCGAGATACGCAGTATTTT.

Many counts were recorded for this clonotype. The V and J genes are TRBV3-1 and TRBJ2-7; 10 bases are shared with TRBD2. Germline CDR1 reads LGHDT; CDR2 reads YNNKEL (reference sequence). This CDR3 contains 15 residues. The V and J ends lost 1 base and 7 bases, in that order; junction bases with no gene match: 7. The CDR3 sequence: CASSQGTSGPGEQYF. The DNA of the CDR3 is TGTGCCAGCAGCCAAGGGACTAGCGGACCCGGGGAGCAGTACTTC.

V is TRBV6-2 or TRBV6-3 and J is TRBJ2-2, with unresolved D. Germline lookup yields CDR1 MNHEY and CDR2 SVGEGT. This CDR3 contains 15 residues. The ends were cut back, 7 bases at V and 2 bases at J, with 14 bases in the middle. As DNA, the CDR3 is TGTGCCAGCATCGAGTTGGGCCCCAACACCGGGGAGCTGTTTTTT. Its translation: CASIELGPNTGELFF.

This clonotype was counted many times. The rearrangement joins TRBV6-2 or TRBV6-3 to TRBJ2-5, with D possibly being TRBD1 or TRBD2 (5 bases each). Germline CDR1 is MNHEY and CDR2 is SVGEGT. Trimming removed 5 bases from V and 2 bases from J, with 15 bases in between. The CDR3 loop spans 15 amino acids. The CDR3 region is CASSRTGTPQETQYF. Here the CDR3 DNA reads TGTGCCAGCAGTCGCACCGGGACGCCTCAAGAGACCCAGTACTTC.

The chain joins TRBV4-2 to TRBJ2-3, with a possible D match to TRBD2 (5 bases). The CDR3 consists of 13 residues. Germline V gene lookup returns CDR1 LGHNA and CDR2 YNFKEQ. Trimming stripped 8 bases from V and 2 bases from J, with 11 bases between. The DNA for the CDR3 is TGTGCCAGCCGGAGCGGAATCACAGATACGCAGTATTTT. Its protein is CASRSGITDTQYF.

The rearrangement links TRBV30 to TRBJ2-7; TRBD1 matches at 10 bases. The CDR3 totals 19 residues. Trimming cost V 6 bases and J 0 bases; bases outside gene matches: 20. Germline CDR1 is GTSNPN and CDR2 is SVGIG (reference sequence). This CDR3 is CACFSTTGGERTFSYEQYF. Written as DNA, the CDR3 is TGTGCCTGCTTCTCTACGACAGGGGGCGAGAGGACCTTCTCCTACGAGCAGTACTTC.

This chain links TRBV20-1 with TRBJ1-5; D perhaps matches TRBD1 (6 bases). This CDR3 is 17 amino acids long. The V gene's germline CDR1 is DFQATT and CDR2 SNEGSKA (reference sequence). The V gene lost 1 base and the J gene lost 1 base, with 17 bases spanning the gap. The CDR3 is CSARVRGSGESNQPQHF. The CDR3 region has the DNA TGCAGTGCTAGAGTGAGGGGGTCGGGAGAAAGCAATCAGCCCCAGCATTTT.

CDR3: CAWSLWQGGAEAFF. CDR3 nucleotides: TGTGCCTGGAGTTTGTGGCAGGGCGGCGCTGAAGCTTTCTTT. The gene calls are TRBV30 and TRBJ1-1; tentative D call: TRBD1 (5 bases). The CDR3 sequence is 14 residues long. Deletions cut 2 bases from V and 6 bases from J, with 16 bases between. Germline V lookup: CDR1 GTSNPN, CDR2 SVGIG (reference sequence).

J is TRBJ2-3 and V is TRBV14; D gene unclear. The CDR3 is 17 residues long. CDR1 and CDR2 (germline): SGHDN, FVKESK. The ends were cut back, 0 bases at V and 0 bases at J, with 13 bases in the middle. Written as DNA, the CDR3 is TGTGCCAGCAGCCAAGAATGGGGTTACGCCAGCACAGATACGCAGTATTTT. Protein: CASSQEWGYASTDTQYF.